The clone carrying this T cell receptor beta chain was counted a single time. The antigen remains unidentified. This sample stems from a study of cytomegalovirus exposure and HLA in healthy donors. Turning to the study itself: Among roughly 180 million T cells, an earlier analysis found roughly 120 million unique TCR beta sequences.

Study results and caveats: There were 160 or so TCR beta chains listed as cytomegalovirus-associated. In a later analysis, TCR association rates varied by HLA locus: DRB1 most, HLA-C fewest.

This CDR3 region has 15 residues. With 2 bases clipped from V and 1 base from J, the junction kept 0 bases outside the gene matches. Looked up from germline, CDR1 is SGHVS and CDR2 is FQNEAQ. The PCR was carried out with 60 Vbeta primers and 13 Jbeta primers. Repertoires were generated with immunoSEQ multiplex PCR, while TCRdb's copy carries only in-frame clones and drops some. The sample lists 210,000 or so clones, 70% to 80% occurring once. Donors showed nominal health when sampled, although they likely had unrecorded immune exposures. Sequenced input: PBMCs. This TCR came from a woman in her fifties or sixties in good health and CMV-seropositive. J is TRBJ2-3 and V is TRBV7-8; 10 bases are a match to TRBD2. For the CDR3, the DNA is TGTGCCAGCAGCTTACTAGCGGGAGGCACAGATACGCAGTATTTT. It codes for CASSLLAGGTDTQYF.